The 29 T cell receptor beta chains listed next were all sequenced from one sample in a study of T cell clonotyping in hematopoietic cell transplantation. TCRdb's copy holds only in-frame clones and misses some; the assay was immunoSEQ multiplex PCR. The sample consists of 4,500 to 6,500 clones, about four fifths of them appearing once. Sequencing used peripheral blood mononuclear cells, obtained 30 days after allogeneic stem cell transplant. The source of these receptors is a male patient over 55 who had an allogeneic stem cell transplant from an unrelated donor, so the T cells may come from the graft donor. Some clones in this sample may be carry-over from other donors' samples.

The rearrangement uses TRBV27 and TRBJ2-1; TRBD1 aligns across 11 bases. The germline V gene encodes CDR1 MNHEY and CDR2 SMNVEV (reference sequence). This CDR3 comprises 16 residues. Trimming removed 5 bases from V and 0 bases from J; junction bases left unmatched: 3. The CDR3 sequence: CASSGGQGVSYNEQFF. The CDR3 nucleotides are TGTGCCAGCAGTGGGGGACAGGGGGTCTCCTACAATGAGCAGTTCTTC.

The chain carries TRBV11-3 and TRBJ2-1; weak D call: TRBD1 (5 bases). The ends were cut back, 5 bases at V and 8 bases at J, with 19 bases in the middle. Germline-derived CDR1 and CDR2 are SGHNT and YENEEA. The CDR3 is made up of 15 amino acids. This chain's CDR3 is CASSPHQGLQYEQFF. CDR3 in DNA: TGTGCCAGCAGCCCTCATCAGGGTTTACAATATGAGCAGTTCTTC.

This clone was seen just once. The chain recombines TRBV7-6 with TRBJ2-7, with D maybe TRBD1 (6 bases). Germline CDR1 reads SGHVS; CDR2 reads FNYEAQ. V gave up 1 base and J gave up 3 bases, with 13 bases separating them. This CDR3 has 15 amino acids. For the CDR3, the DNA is TGTGCCAGCAGCTTAGGGTCAGGGGTCCTCTACGAGCAGTACTTC. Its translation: CASSLGSGVLYEQYF.

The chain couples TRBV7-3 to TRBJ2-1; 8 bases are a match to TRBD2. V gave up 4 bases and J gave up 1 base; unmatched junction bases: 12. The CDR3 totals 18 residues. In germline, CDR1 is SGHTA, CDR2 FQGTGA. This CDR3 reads CASSSPKDQRGSYNEQFF. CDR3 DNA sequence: TGTGCCAGCAGCTCCCCCAAAGACCAGCGGGGGTCCTACAATGAGCAGTTCTTC. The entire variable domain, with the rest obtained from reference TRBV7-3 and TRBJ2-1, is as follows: GAGVSQTPSNKVTEKGKYVELRCDPISGHTALYWYRQSLGQGPEFLIYFQGTGAADDSGLPNDRFFAVRPEGSVSTLKIQRTERGDSAVYLCASSSPKDQRGSYNEQFFGPGTRLTVL.

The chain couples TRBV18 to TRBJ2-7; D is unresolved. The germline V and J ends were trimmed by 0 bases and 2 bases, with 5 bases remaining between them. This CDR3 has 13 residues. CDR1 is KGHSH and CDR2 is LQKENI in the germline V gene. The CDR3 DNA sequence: TGTGCCAGCTCACCACCGCTCACCTACGAGCAGTACTTC. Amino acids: CASSPPLTYEQYF.

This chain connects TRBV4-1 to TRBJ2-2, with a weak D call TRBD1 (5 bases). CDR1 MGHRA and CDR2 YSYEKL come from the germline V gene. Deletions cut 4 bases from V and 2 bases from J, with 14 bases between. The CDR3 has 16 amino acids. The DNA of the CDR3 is TGCGCCAGCAGCCTTGCCGTGGGGCGTAACACCGGGGAGCTGTTTTTT. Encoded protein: CASSLAVGRNTGELFF.

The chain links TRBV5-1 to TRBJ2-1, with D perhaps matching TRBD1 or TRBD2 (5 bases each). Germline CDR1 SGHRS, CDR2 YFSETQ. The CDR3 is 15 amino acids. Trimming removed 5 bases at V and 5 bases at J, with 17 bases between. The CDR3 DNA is TGCGCCAGCAGGTATCCCGGGACCAAGAACAATGAGCAGTTCTTC. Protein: CASRYPGTKNNEQFF.

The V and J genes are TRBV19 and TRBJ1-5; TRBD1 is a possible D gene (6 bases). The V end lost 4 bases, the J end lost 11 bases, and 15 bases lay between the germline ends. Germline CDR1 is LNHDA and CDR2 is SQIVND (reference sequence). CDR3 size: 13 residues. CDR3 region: CASSTPDSSAQHF. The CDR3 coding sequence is TGTGCCAGTAGTACCCCGGACAGTTCGGCCCAGCATTTT.

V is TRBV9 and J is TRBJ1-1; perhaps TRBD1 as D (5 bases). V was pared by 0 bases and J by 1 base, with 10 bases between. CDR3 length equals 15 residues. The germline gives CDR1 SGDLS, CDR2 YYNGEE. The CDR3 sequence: CASSVVHQGNTEAFF. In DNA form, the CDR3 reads TGTGCCAGCAGCGTAGTACATCAGGGGAACACTGAAGCTTTCTTT.

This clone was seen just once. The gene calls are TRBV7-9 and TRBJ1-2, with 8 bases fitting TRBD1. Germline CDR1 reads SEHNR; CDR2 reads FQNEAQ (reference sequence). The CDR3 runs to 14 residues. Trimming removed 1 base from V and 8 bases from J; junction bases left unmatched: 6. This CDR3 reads CASSLDAGGQGYTF. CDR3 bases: TGTGCCAGCAGCTTAGATGCAGGGGGCCAGGGCTACACCTTC.

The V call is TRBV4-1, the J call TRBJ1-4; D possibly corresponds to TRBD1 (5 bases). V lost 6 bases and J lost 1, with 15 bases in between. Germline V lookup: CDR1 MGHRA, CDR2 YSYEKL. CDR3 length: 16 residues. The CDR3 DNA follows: TGCGCCAGCAGTCAGGCCGGGGGTTTAACTAATGAAAAACTGTTTTTT. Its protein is CASSQAGGLTNEKLFF.

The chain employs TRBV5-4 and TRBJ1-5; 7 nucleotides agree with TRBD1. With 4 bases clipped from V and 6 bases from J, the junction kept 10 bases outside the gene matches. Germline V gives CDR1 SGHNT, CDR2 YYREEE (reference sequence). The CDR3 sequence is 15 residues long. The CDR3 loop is CASSVQGIGGQPQHF. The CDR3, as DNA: TGTGCCAGCAGCGTACAGGGGATTGGTGGTCAGCCCCAGCATTTT.

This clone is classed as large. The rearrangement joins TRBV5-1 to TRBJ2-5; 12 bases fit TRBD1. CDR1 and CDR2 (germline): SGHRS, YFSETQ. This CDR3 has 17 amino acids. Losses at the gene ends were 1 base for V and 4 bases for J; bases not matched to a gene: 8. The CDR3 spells CASSLMGQGARGETQYF. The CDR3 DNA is TGCGCCAGCAGCTTGATGGGACAGGGGGCGAGGGGAGAGACCCAGTACTTC.

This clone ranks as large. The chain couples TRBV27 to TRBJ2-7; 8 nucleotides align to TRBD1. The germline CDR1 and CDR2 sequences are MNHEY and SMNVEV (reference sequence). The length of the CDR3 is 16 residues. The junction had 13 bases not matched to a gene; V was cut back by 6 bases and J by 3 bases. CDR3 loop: CASSTNSGGKGYEQYF. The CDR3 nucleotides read TGTGCCAGCAGCACGAATTCAGGGGGCAAAGGCTACGAGCAGTACTTC.

CDR3 nucleotide sequence: TGTGCCAGCAGTGAATACTCCGGACCCAGCTCTGGAAACACCATATATTTT. As protein: CASSEYSGPSSGNTIYF. The chain couples TRBV25-1 to TRBJ1-3; D not resolved. The CDR3 has 17 amino acids. Trimming took off 0 bases at V and 0 bases at J, with 12 bases between the two ends. Germline lookup yields CDR1 MGHDK and CDR2 SYGVNS.

CDR3 sequence (DNA): TGTGCCATCAGTGGAACAGGGGGACCCTACGAGCAGTACTTC. Translating it yields CAISGTGGPYEQYF. This chain connects TRBV10-3 to TRBJ2-7; 8 bases are a match to TRBD1. V was pared by 4 bases and J by 2 bases, with 4 bases of the junction left unmatched. The CDR3 extends over 14 amino acids. Germline V CDR1 and CDR2: ENHRY, SYGVKD.

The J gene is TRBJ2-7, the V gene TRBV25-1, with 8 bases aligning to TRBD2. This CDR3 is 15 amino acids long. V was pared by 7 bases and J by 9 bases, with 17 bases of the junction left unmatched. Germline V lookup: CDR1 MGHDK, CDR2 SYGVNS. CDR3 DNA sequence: TGTGCCAGCAATGGGCCCGGCGGGGGGCAGGGAGGGCAGTACTTC. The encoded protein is CASNGPGGGQGGQYF.

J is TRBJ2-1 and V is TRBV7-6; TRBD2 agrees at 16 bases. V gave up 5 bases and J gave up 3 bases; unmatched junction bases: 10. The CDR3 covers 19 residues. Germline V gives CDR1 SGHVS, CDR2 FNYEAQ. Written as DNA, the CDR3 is TGTGCCAGCAGCCAACTTGGGACTAGCGGGGGGGTACTCTACAATGAGCAGTTCTTC. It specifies CASSQLGTSGGVLYNEQFF.

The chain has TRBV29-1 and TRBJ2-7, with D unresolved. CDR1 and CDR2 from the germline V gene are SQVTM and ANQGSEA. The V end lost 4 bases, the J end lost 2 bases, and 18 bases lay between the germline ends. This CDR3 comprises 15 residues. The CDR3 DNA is TGCAGCGTTGTGACAACAACCTCTCCGGCCTACGAGCAGTACTTC. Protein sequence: CSVVTTTSPAYEQYF.

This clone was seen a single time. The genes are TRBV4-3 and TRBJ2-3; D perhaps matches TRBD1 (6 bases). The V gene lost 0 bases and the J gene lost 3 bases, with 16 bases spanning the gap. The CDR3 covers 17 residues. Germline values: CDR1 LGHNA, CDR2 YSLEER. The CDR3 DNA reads TGCGCCAGCAGCCAAGATCAGGCAGGGGATGGGACAGATACGCAGTATTTT. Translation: CASSQDQAGDGTDTQYF.

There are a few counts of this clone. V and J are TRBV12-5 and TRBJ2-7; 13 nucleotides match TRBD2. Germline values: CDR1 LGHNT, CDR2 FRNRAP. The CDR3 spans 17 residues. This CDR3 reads CGSGTSGIGLGSYEQYF. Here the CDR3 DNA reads TGTGGATCCGGGACTAGCGGGATTGGCCTTGGATCCTACGAGCAGTACTTC. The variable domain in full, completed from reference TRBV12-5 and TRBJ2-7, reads DARVTQTPRHKVTEMGQEVTMRCQPILGHNTVFWYRQTMMQGLELLAYFRNRAPLDDSGMPKDRFSAEMPDATLATLKIQPSEPRDSAVYFCGSGTSGIGLGSYEQYFGPGTRLTVT.

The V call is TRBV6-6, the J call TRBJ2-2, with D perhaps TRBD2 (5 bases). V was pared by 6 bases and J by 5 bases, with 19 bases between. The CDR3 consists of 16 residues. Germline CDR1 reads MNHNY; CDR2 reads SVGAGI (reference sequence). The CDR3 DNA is TGTGCCAGCAGCCGCTCAGACTCCCCGGGGACCGGGGAGCTGTTTTTT. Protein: CASSRSDSPGTGELFF.

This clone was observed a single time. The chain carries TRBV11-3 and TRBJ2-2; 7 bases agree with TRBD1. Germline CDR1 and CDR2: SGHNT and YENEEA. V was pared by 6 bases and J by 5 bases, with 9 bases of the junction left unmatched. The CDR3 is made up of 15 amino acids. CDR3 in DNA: TGTGCCAGCAGTAGATGGACAGGCGGGACCGGGGAGCTGTTTTTT. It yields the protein CASSRWTGGTGELFF. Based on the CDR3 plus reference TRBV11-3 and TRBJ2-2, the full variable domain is EAGVVQSPRYKIIEKKQPVAFWCNPISGHNTLYWYLQNLGQGPELLIRYENEEAVDDSQLPKDRFSAERLKGVDSTLKIQPAELGDSAVYLCASSRWTGGTGELFFGEGSRLTVL.

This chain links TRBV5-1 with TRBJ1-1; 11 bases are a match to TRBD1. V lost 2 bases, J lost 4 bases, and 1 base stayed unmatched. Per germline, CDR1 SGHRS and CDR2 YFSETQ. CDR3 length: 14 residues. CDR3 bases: TGCGCCAGCAGCTTCGGGACAGGGGGCACTGAAGCTTTCTTT. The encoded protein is CASSFGTGGTEAFF. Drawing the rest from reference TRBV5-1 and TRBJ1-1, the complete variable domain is KAGVTQTPRYLIKTRGQQVTLSCSPISGHRSVSWYQQTPGQGLQFLFEYFSETQRNKGNFPGRFSGRQFSNSRSEMNVSTLELGDSALYLCASSFGTGGTEAFFGQGTRLTVV.

This CDR3 is CAWSVQGIRTYEQYF. In DNA form, the CDR3 reads TGTGCCTGGAGTGTACAGGGGATCCGAACCTACGAGCAGTACTTC. This chain uses TRBV30 with TRBJ2-7; the match to TRBD1 covers 7 bases. The CDR3 sequence is 15 residues long. V dropped 0 bases and J dropped 2; count of bases not matched to a gene: 7. CDR1 GTSNPN and CDR2 SVGIG come from the germline V gene (reference sequence).

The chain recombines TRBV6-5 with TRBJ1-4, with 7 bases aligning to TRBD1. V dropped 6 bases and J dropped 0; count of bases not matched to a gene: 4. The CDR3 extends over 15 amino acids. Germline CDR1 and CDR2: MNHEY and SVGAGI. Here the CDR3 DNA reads TGTGCCAGCAGGACAGGGTATTCAACTAATGAAAAACTGTTTTTT. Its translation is CASRTGYSTNEKLFF.

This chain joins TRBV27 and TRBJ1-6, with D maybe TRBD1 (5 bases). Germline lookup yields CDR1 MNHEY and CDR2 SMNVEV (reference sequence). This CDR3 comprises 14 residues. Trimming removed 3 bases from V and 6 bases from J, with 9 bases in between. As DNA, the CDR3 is TGTGCCAGCAGTTTGCATGGGGGTAATTCACCCCTCCACTTT. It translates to CASSLHGGNSPLHF.

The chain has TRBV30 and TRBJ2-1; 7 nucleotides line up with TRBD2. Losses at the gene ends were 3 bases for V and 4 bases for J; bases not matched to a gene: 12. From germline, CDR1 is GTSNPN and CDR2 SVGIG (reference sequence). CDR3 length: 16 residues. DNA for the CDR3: TGTGCCTGGAGCAACGTGCCGGGAGGACGTTACAATGAGCAGTTCTTC. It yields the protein CAWSNVPGGRYNEQFF.

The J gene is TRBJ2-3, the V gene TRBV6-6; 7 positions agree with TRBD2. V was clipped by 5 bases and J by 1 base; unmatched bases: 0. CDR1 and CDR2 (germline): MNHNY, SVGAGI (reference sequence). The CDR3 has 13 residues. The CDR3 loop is CASSAGGTDTQYF. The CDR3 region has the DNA TGTGCCAGCAGTGCGGGAGGCACAGATACGCAGTATTTT.